The 27 T cell receptor beta chains below come from one sample, sequenced in a study of T cell repertoires in cytomegalovirus infection. These receptors have no known antigen. TCRdb re-derived calls from the reads in MiXCR, one entry per CDR3 protein. This sample has some 920,000 distinct CDR3 sequences, with about a third found just once. The input for sequencing was cultured CD8+ T cells from PBMCs, taken from culture after CMV antigen stimulation. The receptors originated from a human donor in good health (CMV status not recorded). Some clones in this sample may be carry-over from other donors' samples.

There are many counts of this clonotype. V is TRBV19 and J is TRBJ2-2; D gene unclear. V was cut by 6 bases and J by 1 base, with 9 bases left in between. CDR1 is LNHDA, CDR2 SQIVND, per germline (reference sequence). This CDR3 contains 14 residues. CDR3 sequence: CASSLMGNTGELFF. In DNA, the CDR3 is TGTGCCAGTAGCCTAATGGGGAACACCGGGGAGCTGTTTTTT.

This chain uses TRBV5-1 with TRBJ2-4; tentative D call: TRBD2 (6 bases). The V gene lost 4 bases and the J gene lost 1 base, with 21 bases spanning the gap. Germline lookup yields CDR1 SGHRS and CDR2 YFSETQ. The length of the CDR3 is 18 residues. The DNA for the CDR3 is TGCGCCAGCAGCCCAGGGACTTCCACTAAGGAGGCCAAAAACATTCAGTACTTC. Amino acids: CASSPGTSTKEAKNIQYF.

In its sample, this clonotype was seen many times. The chain links TRBV6-5 to TRBJ1-1; 7 nucleotides align to TRBD1. The CDR3 covers 14 residues. The trim removed 5 bases at V and 4 bases at J, leaving 7 bases unmatched. Germline CDR1 is MNHEY and CDR2 is SVGAGI. The CDR3 here is CASSTQGVRTEAFF. In nucleotides, the CDR3 is TGTGCCAGCAGTACTCAGGGGGTACGCACTGAAGCTTTCTTT.

Only a few counts were recorded for this clonotype. V usage is TRBV28 and J usage is TRBJ1-2; 8 bases are a match to TRBD1. The V gene's germline CDR1 is MDHEN and CDR2 SYDVKM. J was trimmed by 4 bases and V by 8 bases; bases with no gene match: 9. This CDR3 has 14 amino acids. DNA for the CDR3: TGTGCCAGCGGCTTAGAAGGGACAGGCTATGGCTACACCTTC. As protein: CASGLEGTGYGYTF.

The V gene is TRBV7-6, the J gene TRBJ1-1; D not resolved. V was cut by 5 bases and J by 0 bases, with 13 bases left in between. CDR1 and CDR2 (germline): SGHVS, FNYEAQ. The length of the CDR3 is 15 residues. The chain's CDR3 is CASSPPPSLNTEAFF. Here the CDR3 DNA reads TGTGCCAGCAGCCCGCCCCCTTCCTTGAACACTGAAGCTTTCTTT.

In its sample, this clonotype was seen a few times. The V and J genes are TRBV5-1 and TRBJ1-1; D gene unclear. The CDR3 has 13 residues. Germline loops: CDR1 SGHRS, CDR2 YFSETQ. Trimming shortened V by 6 bases and J by 6 bases, and 15 bases separated the two germline ends. CDR3 in DNA: TGCGCCAGCACATCCCCTGAAGACGCTGAAGCTTTCTTT. Amino acids: CASTSPEDAEAFF. The complete variable domain, with remaining parts taken from reference TRBV5-1 and TRBJ1-1, reads KAGVTQTPRYLIKTRGQQVTLSCSPISGHRSVSWYQQTPGQGLQFLFEYFSETQRNKGNFPGRFSGRQFSNSRSEMNVSTLELGDSALYLCASTSPEDAEAFFGQGTRLTVV.

This clonotype was counted a single time. The chain uses TRBV4-1 and TRBJ1-2, with unresolved D. Germline assignment: CDR1 MGHRA and CDR2 YSYEKL. The CDR3 covers 15 residues. The V end lost 6 bases, the J end lost 5 bases, and 19 bases lay between the germline ends. CDR3 sequence (DNA): TGCGCCAGCAGTCCGTTAGAGGGTGGGTTATATGGCTACACCTTC. Translated: CASSPLEGGLYGYTF.

This clonotype was seen a single time. This chain joins TRBV5-1 and TRBJ2-1, with 10 bases matching TRBD1. With V trimmed by 3 bases and J by 6 bases, 6 bases remained unmatched. CDR1 is SGHRS, CDR2 YFSETQ, per germline. The CDR3 spans 15 residues. The CDR3 reads CASSWDRGGFNEQFF. The DNA for the CDR3 is TGCGCCAGCAGCTGGGACAGGGGAGGATTCAATGAGCAGTTCTTC.

This clonotype was found many times. The chain links TRBV7-3 to TRBJ2-3, with D maybe TRBD2 (5 bases). The CDR3 extends over 13 amino acids. The V end lost 5 bases, the J end lost 5 bases, and 11 bases lay between the germline ends. From germline, CDR1 is SGHTA and CDR2 FQGTGA. The CDR3 DNA reads TGTGCCAGCAGCCCACTAGAGGAAGATACGCAGTATTTT. Translation: CASSPLEEDTQYF.

The genes are TRBV7-6 and TRBJ1-5; D gene uncertain. Trimming cost V 2 bases and J 3 bases, with 11 bases left between them. The CDR3 covers 15 residues. Germline values: CDR1 SGHVS, CDR2 FNYEAQ. The CDR3 DNA follows: TGTGCCAGCAGCTTATTCCGGGCCCCCAATCAGCCCCAGCATTTT. Its protein is CASSLFRAPNQPQHF.

There are a few counts of this clonotype. The V gene is TRBV27, the J gene TRBJ2-4, with a possible D match to TRBD2 (6 bases). The CDR3 is 14 amino acids. The germline CDR1 and CDR2 sequences are MNHEY and SMNVEV (reference sequence). The V end was cut by 2 bases, the J end by 1 base, with 6 bases between. CDR3 DNA sequence: TGTGCCAGCAGTTTAGCGGGGGCCAAAAACATTCAGTACTTC. This codes for CASSLAGAKNIQYF.

The J gene is TRBJ1-5, the V gene TRBV6-6; no definite D call. Germline-derived CDR1 and CDR2 are MNHNY and SVGAGI (reference sequence). Trimming left V 5 bases short and J 3 bases short, with 8 bases between. This CDR3 has 13 amino acids. The CDR3 coding sequence is TGTGCCAGCAGTAAAGACACCAATCAGCCCCAGCATTTT. Translated: CASSKDTNQPQHF.

This clonotype showed up just a few times. The rearrangement uses TRBV12-3 or TRBV12-4 and TRBJ2-1; 7 bases are shared with TRBD1. There are 15 residues in the CDR3. Trimming cost V 6 bases and J 4 bases; bases outside gene matches: 9. CDR3 sequence: CASSSGTAVYNEQFF. CDR3 DNA: TGTGCCAGCAGCTCCGGGACAGCAGTTTACAATGAGCAGTTCTTC.

V gene TRBV6-6 combines with J gene TRBJ2-3; D remains ambiguous. The germline V and J ends were trimmed by 1 base and 0 bases, with 11 bases remaining between them. CDR1 and CDR2 (germline): MNHNY, SVGAGI (reference sequence). This CDR3 comprises 16 residues. CDR3 in amino acids: CASSYLLKASTDTQYF. The CDR3 coding sequence is TGTGCCAGCAGTTACTTGCTTAAAGCTAGCACAGATACGCAGTATTTT.

The rearrangement uses TRBV4-1 and TRBJ1-6; D is uncertain. The germline V and J ends were trimmed by 7 bases and 6 bases, with 10 bases remaining between them. The CDR3 is 13 amino acids. Germline values: CDR1 MGHRA, CDR2 YSYEKL. CDR3 DNA sequence: TGCGCCAGCACCCCCGTCGTTAATTCACCCCTCCACTTT. It yields the protein CASTPVVNSPLHF.

CDR3 region: CASSFLESSTEAFF. The DNA of the CDR3 is TGTGCCAGCAGCTTCCTGGAGTCGAGCACTGAAGCTTTCTTT. V usage is TRBV7-4 and J usage is TRBJ1-1; no reliable D call. CDR1 and CDR2 (germline): SGHVT, SQSDAQ. Trimming stripped 3 bases from V and 4 bases from J, with 12 bases between. The CDR3 runs 14 residues.

About this clonotype: It may be a read error: a sequence one base away is much more abundant. Likely a read error: the CDR3 ends without its conserved phenylalanine or tryptophan. The V gene is TRBV7-2, the J gene TRBJ2-5, with TRBD1 matching 8 bases. Trimming at V came to 5 bases and at J to 1 base, leaving 6 bases not matched to a gene. Germline loops: CDR1 SGHTA, CDR2 FQGNSA. The CDR3 consists of 15 residues. Here the CDR3 reads CASSGTGMGQETQYS. The CDR3 DNA reads as TGTGCCAGCAGCGGGACAGGCATGGGCCAAGAGACCCAGTACTCC.

The chain uses TRBV28 and TRBJ2-6; no clear D. Germline V gives CDR1 MDHEN, CDR2 SYDVKM. Trimming took off 7 bases at V and 0 bases at J, with 22 bases between the two ends. The CDR3 extends over 19 amino acids. CDR3 residues: CASMSPRVGSHSGANVLTF. As DNA, the CDR3 is TGTGCCAGCATGAGCCCACGAGTAGGTTCTCACTCTGGGGCCAACGTCCTGACTTTC.

This rearrangement joins TRBV6-5 to TRBJ1-5, with unresolved D. Trimming took off 7 bases at V and 1 base at J, with 11 bases between the two ends. Germline V gene data show CDR1 as MNHEY and CDR2 as SVGAGI. The CDR3 contains 14 residues. The CDR3 protein is CASKELGSNQPQHF. DNA of the CDR3: TGTGCCAGCAAGGAATTGGGAAGCAATCAGCCCCAGCATTTT.

This clonotype has only a few counts. This sequence joins TRBV2 and TRBJ2-3, with D possibly being TRBD2 (5 bases). Trimming stripped 3 bases from V and 4 bases from J, with 11 bases between. CDR1 is SNHLY and CDR2 is FYNNEI in the germline V gene. There are 14 residues in the CDR3. CDR3 amino acids: CASSERLAPDTQYF. Here the CDR3 DNA reads TGTGCCAGCAGTGAGAGGCTAGCCCCAGATACGCAGTATTTT.

This clonotype was recorded a few times. This chain uses TRBV7-9 with TRBJ2-5; 10 positions match TRBD2. The V gene end was trimmed by 2 bases and the J gene end by 2 bases; junction bases not matched to a gene: 5. This CDR3 has 16 amino acids. Looked up from germline, CDR1 is SEHNR and CDR2 is FQNEAQ (reference sequence). CDR3 amino acids: CASSLKRGGNQETQYF. The CDR3 bases are TGTGCCAGCAGCTTAAAGCGGGGGGGGAATCAAGAGACCCAGTACTTC.

The sample holds a few counts of this clonotype. The V call is TRBV2, the J call TRBJ1-1; D remains ambiguous. The germline gives CDR1 SNHLY, CDR2 FYNNEI. The CDR3 sequence is 15 residues long. V shed 7 bases and J shed 5 bases, with 20 bases lying between them. CDR3 amino acids: CASTFPSFDGTEAFF. For the CDR3, the DNA is TGTGCCAGCACCTTCCCCAGTTTCGATGGGACTGAAGCTTTCTTT.

The chain couples TRBV11-3 to TRBJ2-1, with 8 bases aligning to TRBD1. The CDR3 has 16 residues. In germline, CDR1 is SGHNT, CDR2 YENEEA. V shed 5 bases, J shed 6 bases, and the junction held 12 bases outside the gene matches. CDR3 DNA sequence: TGTGCCAGCAGCAACCGATCAGGGGGCTCCGGCAATGAGCAGTTCTTC. This translates into CASSNRSGGSGNEQFF.

The rearrangement links TRBV27 to TRBJ1-5; D is uncertain. This CDR3 spans 16 amino acids. The V gene's germline CDR1 is MNHEY and CDR2 SMNVEV (reference sequence). V was cut by 0 bases and J by 0 bases, with 9 bases left in between. The CDR3 region has the DNA TGTGCCAGCAGTTTATCCTTGGACGGTAGCAATCAGCCCCAGCATTTT. It yields the protein CASSLSLDGSNQPQHF.

The table lists this clonotype with a count of one. The chain has TRBV27 and TRBJ2-1, with D possibly being TRBD2 (7 bases). Germline V CDR1 and CDR2: MNHEY, SMNVEV (reference sequence). The germline V and J ends were trimmed by 2 bases and 4 bases, with 15 bases remaining between them. The CDR3 consists of 16 residues. Here the CDR3 reads CASSLNGGAWYNEQFF. CDR3 bases: TGTGCCAGCAGTTTAAATGGGGGGGCTTGGTACAATGAGCAGTTCTTC.

V usage is TRBV6-1 and J usage is TRBJ2-5, with D uncertain. V shed 7 bases and J shed 4 bases, with 19 bases lying between them. Looked up from germline, CDR1 is MNHNS and CDR2 is SASEGT. The CDR3 has 15 amino acids. The CDR3 protein is CASNSLYHHPETQYF. The CDR3 region has the DNA TGTGCCAGCAATTCGTTATACCACCACCCAGAGACCCAGTACTTC.

The rearrangement uses TRBV15 and TRBJ1-1, with no clear D. V was trimmed by 2 bases and J by 5 bases, leaving 12 bases between them. This CDR3 has 14 residues. CDR1 LNHNV and CDR2 YYDKDF come from the germline V gene (reference sequence). CDR3: CATSRPSDVTEAFF. CDR3 DNA sequence: TGTGCCACCAGCAGACCTTCTGATGTGACTGAAGCTTTCTTT. The full variable domain, completed using reference TRBV15 and TRBJ1-1, is DAMVIQNPRYQVTQFGKPVTLSCSQTLNHNVMYWYQQKSSQAPKLLFHYYDKDFNNEADTPDNFQSRRPNTSFCFLDIRSPGLGDTAMYLCATSRPSDVTEAFFGQGTRLTVV.